A selection of T cell receptor beta chains follows, all from one sample in a study of blood T cell repertoires in COVID-19. This table comes from immunoSEQ multiplex PCR, and its TCRdb copy is limited to in-frame clones, with some not included. The data hold roughly 150,000 clones, with approximately 81% observed a single time. The sample consisted of PBMCs or T cells enriched from blood (not recorded which). The receptors here all came from a man in his fifties or sixties who had recovered from COVID-19. The CDR3 runs from the conserved cysteine through the conserved F or W. D genes are given only for firm matches. A clone size is listed for some rows: how often the clone was seen (once, few, many), or a class if it is expanded.

>TRBJ2-5|TRBV7-3|-|-
TGTGCCAGCAGCTTAACGGGGGCGCGGGAGACCCAGTACTTC
CASSLTGARETQYF
>TRBJ2-7|TRBV4-1|TRBD2|-
TGCGCCAGCAGCCCCGGCCCGCAGACTAGCTTTAACCCCTACGAGCAGTACTTC
CASSPGPQTSFNPYEQYF
>TRBJ2-1|TRBV10-3|TRBD2|-
TGTGCCATCAGTGACAGCAGAGCGGGAGTAGGGAATGAGCAGTTCTTC
CAISDSRAGVGNEQFF
>TRBJ2-5|TRBV5-6|-|-
TGTGCCAGCAGCTTAGGGATAGGGGTACTTAAAGAGACCCAGTACTTC
CASSLGIGVLKETQYF
>TRBJ2-3|TRBV3-1/TRBV3-2|-|-
TGTGCCAGCAGCCTGGAGGGCGGTCGCACAGATACGCAGTATTTT
CASSLEGGRTDTQYF
>TRBJ1-2|TRBV7-9|-|-
TGTGCCAGCAGCCTGTCCGGAGAGGGTGGCTACACCTTC
CASSLSGEGGYTF
>TRBJ2-2|TRBV19|-|-
TGTGCCAGCCATCGACCGGGAGACAGCGCCGGGGAGCTGTTTTTT
CASHRPGDSAGELFF
>TRBJ2-7|TRBV5-6|-|-
TGTGCCAGCAGCTTGGCCGTCAGGCCACTCTCCGAGCAGTACTTC
CASSLAVRPLSEQYF
>TRBJ2-7|TRBV6-6|TRBD1|-
TGTGCCAGCAGTAACGGAGACAGGGGGTCCTACGAGCAGTACTTC
CASSNGDRGSYEQYF
>TRBJ2-5|TRBV5-1|-|-
TGCGCCAGCAGCTTGGTACAAGAGACCCAGTACTTC
CASSLVQETQYF
>TRBJ2-3|TRBV3-1/TRBV3-2|-|-
TGTGCCAGCAGCCAAGGGTTGGGCCAAACAGATACGCAGTATTTT
CASSQGLGQTDTQYF
>TRBJ1-4|TRBV5-1|-|-
TGCGCCAGCAGCTTTACTACGACTAATGAAAAACTGTTTTTT
CASSFTTTNEKLFF
>TRBJ2-2|TRBV7-7|-|-
TGTGCTAGCAGCCCGATATTCATGGCGGAGCTGTTTTTT
CASSPIFMAELFF
>TRBJ1-2|TRBV7-3|TRBD1|-
TGTGCCAGCAGCCTGACAGGGGAGGCACACTATGGCTACACCTTC
CASSLTGEAHYGYTF
>TRBJ2-3|TRBV27|TRBD1|-
TGTGCCAGCCGAACAGGGGCTAGCAGGTCAGATACGCAGTATTTT
CASRTGASRSDTQYF
>TRBJ2-7|TRBV29-1|TRBD1|-
TGCAGCGTTGTTCCGGACAGGGACGAGCAGTACTTC
CSVVPDRDEQYF
>TRBJ2-7|TRBV5-1|TRBD2|-
TGCGCCAGCAGCTTCAGCGGGGGGGTAGCCGAGCAGTACTTC
CASSFSGGVAEQYF
>TRBJ2-7|TRBV30|TRBD1|-
TGTGCCTGGAGTAAAGGACAGGGAATACTCTACGAGCAGTACTTC
CAWSKGQGILYEQYF
>TRBJ2-7|TRBV19|TRBD1|many
TGTGCCAGTAGTATTAAAGGGGGCCGGTACGAGCAGTACTTC
CASSIKGGRYEQYF
>TRBJ1-1|TRBV6-5|-|few
TGTGCCAGCAGTTCCACTAGGAAACACACTGAAGCTTTCTTT
CASSSTRKHTEAFF
>TRBJ1-4|TRBV5-6|TRBD1|-
TGTGCCAGCAGCTCATTACAGGGGGCGCGGGCTAATGAAAAACTGTTTTTT
CASSSLQGARANEKLFF
>TRBJ1-5|TRBV27|-|-
TGTGCCAGCAGTTTGGAGCTCAGAGATAATTATAGCAATCAGCCCCAGCATTTT
CASSLELRDNYSNQPQHF
>TRBJ2-7|TRBV7-9|TRBD2|-
TGTGCCAGCAGCTTTGACCGGAAACTAGCGGGGATCTACGAGCAGTACTTC
CASSFDRKLAGIYEQYF
>TRBJ2-7|TRBV2|-|-
TGTGCCAGCAAACTACTAGTGGGTTCGGGCGAGCAGTACTTC
CASKLLVGSGEQYF
>TRBJ2-1|TRBV11-3|-|once
TGTGCCAGCAGCTTAGACACTGGGGCTGTATACAATGAGCAGTTCTTC
CASSLDTGAVYNEQFF